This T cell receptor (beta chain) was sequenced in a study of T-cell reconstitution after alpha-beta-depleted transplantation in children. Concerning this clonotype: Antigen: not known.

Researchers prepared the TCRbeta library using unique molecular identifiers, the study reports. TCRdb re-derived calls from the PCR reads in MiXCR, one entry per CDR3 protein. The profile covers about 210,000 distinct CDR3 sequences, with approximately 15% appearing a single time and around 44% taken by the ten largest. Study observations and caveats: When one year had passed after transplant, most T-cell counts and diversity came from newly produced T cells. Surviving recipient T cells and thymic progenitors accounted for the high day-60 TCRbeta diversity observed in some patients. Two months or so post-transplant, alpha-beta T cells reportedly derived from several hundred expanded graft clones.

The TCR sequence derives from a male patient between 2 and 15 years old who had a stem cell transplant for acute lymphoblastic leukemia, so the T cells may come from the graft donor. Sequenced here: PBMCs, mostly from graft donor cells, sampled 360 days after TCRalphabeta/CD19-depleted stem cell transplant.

CDR3 sequence (DNA): TGCGCCAGCAGCTTGGCCCAAGGGCTATCGAACACCGGGGAGCTGTTTTTT. It encodes CASSLAQGLSNTGELFF. The chain employs TRBV5-1 and TRBJ2-2; D ambiguous. CDR3 length equals 17 residues. CDR1 and CDR2 (germline): SGHRS, YFSETQ. V lost 0 bases and J 0 bases, leaving 12 bases between the germline ends.